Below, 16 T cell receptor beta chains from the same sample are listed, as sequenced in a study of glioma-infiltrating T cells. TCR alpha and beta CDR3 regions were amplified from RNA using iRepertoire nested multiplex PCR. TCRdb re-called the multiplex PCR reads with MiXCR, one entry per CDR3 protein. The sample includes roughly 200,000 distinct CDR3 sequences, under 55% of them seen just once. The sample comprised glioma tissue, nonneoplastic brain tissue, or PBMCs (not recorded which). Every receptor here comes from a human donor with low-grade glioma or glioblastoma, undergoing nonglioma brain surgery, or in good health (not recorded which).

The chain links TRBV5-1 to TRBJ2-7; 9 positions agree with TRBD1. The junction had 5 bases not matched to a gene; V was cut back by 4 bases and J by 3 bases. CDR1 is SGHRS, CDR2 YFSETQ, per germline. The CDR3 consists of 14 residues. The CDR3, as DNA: TGCGCCAGCAGCGCAGGGGACAGGGACTACGAGCAGTACTTC. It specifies CASSAGDRDYEQYF.

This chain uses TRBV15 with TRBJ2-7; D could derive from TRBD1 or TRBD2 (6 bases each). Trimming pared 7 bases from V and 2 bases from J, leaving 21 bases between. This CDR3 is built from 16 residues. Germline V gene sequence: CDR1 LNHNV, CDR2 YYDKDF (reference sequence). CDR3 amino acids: CATNPGVAALTYEQYF. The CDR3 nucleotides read TGTGCCACCAACCCAGGGGTAGCGGCCTTGACCTACGAGCAGTACTTC.

The CDR3 DNA reads as TGTGCCAGTAGTACGGGACTAGCGCGACTCGGCGAGCAGTACTTC. Protein sequence: CASSTGLARLGEQYF. This chain connects TRBV19 to TRBJ2-7; 10 bases align to TRBD2. This CDR3 comprises 15 residues. Germline CDR1 reads LNHDA; CDR2 reads SQIVND (reference sequence). V dropped 4 bases and J dropped 6; count of bases not matched to a gene: 9.

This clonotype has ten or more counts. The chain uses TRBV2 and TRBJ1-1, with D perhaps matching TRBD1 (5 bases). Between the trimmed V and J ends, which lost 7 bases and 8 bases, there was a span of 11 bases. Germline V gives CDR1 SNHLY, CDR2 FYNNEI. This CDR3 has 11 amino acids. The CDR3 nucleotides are TGTGCCAGCAAAATGGGGGTCGAAGCTTTCTTT. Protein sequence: CASKMGVEAFF.

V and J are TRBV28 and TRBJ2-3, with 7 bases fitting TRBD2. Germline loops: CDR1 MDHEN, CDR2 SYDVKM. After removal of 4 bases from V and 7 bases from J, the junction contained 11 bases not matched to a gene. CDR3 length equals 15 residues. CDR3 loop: CASSSTGRLAHTQYF. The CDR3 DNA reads TGTGCCAGCAGTTCCACTGGGAGACTAGCTCATACGCAGTATTTT. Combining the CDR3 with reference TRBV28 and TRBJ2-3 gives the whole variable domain DVKVTQSSRYLVKRTGEKVFLECVQDMDHENMFWYRQDPGLGLRLIYFSYDVKMKEKGDIPEGYSVSREKKERFSLILESASTNQTSMYLCASSSTGRLAHTQYFGPGTRLTVL.

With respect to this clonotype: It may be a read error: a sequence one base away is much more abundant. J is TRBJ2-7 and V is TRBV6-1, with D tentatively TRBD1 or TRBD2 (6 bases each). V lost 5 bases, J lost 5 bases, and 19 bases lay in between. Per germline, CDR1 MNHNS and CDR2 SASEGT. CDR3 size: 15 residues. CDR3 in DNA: TGTGCCAGCAGTCCCAGGGGACTTTCTTCCCACGAGCAGTACTTC. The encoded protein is CASSPRGLSSHEQYF.

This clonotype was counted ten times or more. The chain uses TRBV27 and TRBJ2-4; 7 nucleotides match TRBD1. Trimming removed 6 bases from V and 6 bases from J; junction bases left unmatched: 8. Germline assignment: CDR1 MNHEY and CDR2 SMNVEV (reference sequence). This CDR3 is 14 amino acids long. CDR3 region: CASRFNDRVNIQYF. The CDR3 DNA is TGTGCCAGCAGATTCAACGACAGGGTAAACATTCAGTACTTC.

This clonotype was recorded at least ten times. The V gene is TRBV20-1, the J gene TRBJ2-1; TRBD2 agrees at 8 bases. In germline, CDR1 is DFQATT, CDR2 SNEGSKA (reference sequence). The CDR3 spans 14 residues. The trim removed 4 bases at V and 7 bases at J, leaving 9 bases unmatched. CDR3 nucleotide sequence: TGCAGTGCTAAAGGGACTAGTGTGGAAAATGAGCAGTTCTTC. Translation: CSAKGTSVENEQFF.

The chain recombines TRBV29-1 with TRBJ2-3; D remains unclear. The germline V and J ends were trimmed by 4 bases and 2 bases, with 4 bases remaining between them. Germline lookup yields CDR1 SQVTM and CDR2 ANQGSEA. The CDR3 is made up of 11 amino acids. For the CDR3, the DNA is TGCAGCGTTGGGGACACAGATACGCAGTATTTT. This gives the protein CSVGDTDTQYF.

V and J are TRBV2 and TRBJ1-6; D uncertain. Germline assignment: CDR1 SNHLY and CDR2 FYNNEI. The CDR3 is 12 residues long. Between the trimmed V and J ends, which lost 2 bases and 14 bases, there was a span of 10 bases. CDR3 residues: CASSEPGSTLHF. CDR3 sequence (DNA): TGTGCCAGCAGTGAACCGGGCTCAACCCTCCACTTT.

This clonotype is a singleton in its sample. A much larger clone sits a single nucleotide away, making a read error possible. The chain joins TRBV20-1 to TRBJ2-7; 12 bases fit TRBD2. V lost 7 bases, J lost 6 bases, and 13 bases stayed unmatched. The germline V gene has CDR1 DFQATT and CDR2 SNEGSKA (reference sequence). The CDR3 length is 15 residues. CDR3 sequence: CSDGTAGLAGLEQYF. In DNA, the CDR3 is TGCAGTGATGGGACAGCGGGACTAGCGGGCCTCGAGCAGTACTTC.

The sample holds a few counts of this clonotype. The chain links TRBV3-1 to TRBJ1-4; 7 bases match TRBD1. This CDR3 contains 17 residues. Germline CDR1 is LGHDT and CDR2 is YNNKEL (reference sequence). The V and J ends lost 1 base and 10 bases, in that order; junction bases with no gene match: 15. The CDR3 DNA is TGTGCCAGCAGCCAAGCGACGGGACAGAGGGCCGCAAGAAAACTGTTTTTT. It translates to CASSQATGQRAARKLFF.

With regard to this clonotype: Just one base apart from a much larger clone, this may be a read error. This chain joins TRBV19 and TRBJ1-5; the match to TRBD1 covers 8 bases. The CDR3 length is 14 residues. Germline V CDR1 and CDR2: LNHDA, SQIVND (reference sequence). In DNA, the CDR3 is TGTGCCAGTAGTATGGGACAGGACAATCAGCCCAAGCATTTT. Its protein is CASSMGQDNQPKHF.

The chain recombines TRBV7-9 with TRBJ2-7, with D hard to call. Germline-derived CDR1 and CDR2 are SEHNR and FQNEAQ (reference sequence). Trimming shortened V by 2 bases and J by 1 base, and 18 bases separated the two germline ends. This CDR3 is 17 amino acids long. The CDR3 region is CASSLSLSDPGSYEQYF. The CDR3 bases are TGTGCCAGCAGCTTAAGTTTATCGGACCCGGGTTCCTACGAGCAGTACTTC.

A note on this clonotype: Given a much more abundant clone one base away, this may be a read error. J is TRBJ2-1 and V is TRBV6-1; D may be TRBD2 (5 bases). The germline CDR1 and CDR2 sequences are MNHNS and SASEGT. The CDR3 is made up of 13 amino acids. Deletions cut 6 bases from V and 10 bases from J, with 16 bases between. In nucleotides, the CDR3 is TGTGCCAGCAGGGAACTAGAGGGTCGGGAGCAGTTCTTC. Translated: CASRELEGREQFF.

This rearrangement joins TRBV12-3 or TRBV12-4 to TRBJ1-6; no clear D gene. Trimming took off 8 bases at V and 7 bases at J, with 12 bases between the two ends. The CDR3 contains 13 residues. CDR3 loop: CASVGSTNSPLHF. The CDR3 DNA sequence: TGTGCCAGCGTAGGTTCCACCAATTCACCCCTCCACTTT.